This entry describes one T cell receptor (beta chain). Its target antigen remains unknown. Per-base qualities were not stored, and no clone one base away is much larger. In the ViraFEST assay, PBMC were stimulated with viral peptide pools, and TCR sequencing was then used to find antigen-specific CD4+ T cell clonotypes based on their expansion. After around ten days of culture, CD4+ T cells were isolated with the EasySep CD4+ T cell isolation kit. None of the healthy vaccine recipients had a prior SARS-CoV-2 infection, which was confirmed by nucleocapsid antibody tests that came back negative both before and after vaccination. Each well held 1.5 million to 2.5 million PBMC cultured in IMDM containing approximately 5.2% human AB serum, 8 to 10 IU/ml IL-2 and gentamicin, along with roughly 10 ug/ml peptides. Half of the culture medium was replaced with fresh IL-2-containing medium on days 3 and 7. Unless otherwise noted, each peptide stimulation condition was cultured in triplicate wells. Using Ficoll-Paque Plus gradient centrifugation, PBMC were separated from whole blood and then either used fresh or cryopreserved at -140C. The spike proteins of SARS-CoV-2 and of the common cold coronaviruses HCoV-NL63, HCoV-OC43 and HCoV-229E were spanned by overlapping peptide pools. The QIAamp micro DNA kit was used to extract genomic DNA from the cultured CD4+ T cells.

V and J are truncated by 7 bases and 3 bases respectively, leaving an intervening sequence of 16 bases. The germline V gene gives CDR1 as SGHTA and CDR2 as FQGNSA. Measured from the cysteine to the phenylalanine, the CDR3 is 14 residues long. Only the CDR3 region is kept as DNA, spanning 42 bases read in frame from base 1. Libraries were made using the immunoSEQ multiplex PCR assay. DNA from the CD4+ T cells that had been cultured and isolated underwent TCR beta CDR3 sequencing. As for the authors' bioinformatics: Non-productive TCR sequences were removed and reads were trimmed to the CDR3 region, keeping CDR3s of at least 7 amino acids. The MANAFEST web app was used to pick out antigen-specific clonotypes by comparing their expansion in peptide wells with that in reference cultures. For clones to be considered positive, expansion at FDR<0.05 versus reference and all other wells, an odds ratio above 5, and a frequency above 0.1% in two replicate wells were required. Clonotypes significantly expanded in SARS-CoV-2 spike wells and in at least one common cold coronavirus spike condition were defined as cross-reactive. Using the stringdist R package, CDR3 similarity was measured by Levenshtein distance, and unrooted trees were constructed with ape in R 3.6.1. This is the immuneACCESS table as TCRdb keeps it, with only in-frame sequences that have V and J called. A part of the clones is gone; compared with another copy, unresolved V genes explain less than half, and the rest is unexplained. Clonal size and the V and J genes are those of that table, whereas D and trimming came from the DNA. For this sample the table gives fewer than 25,000 clones, of which 73% were detected only once. The ten biggest clones cover about an eighth of the sample.

The data are from a study of vaccination effects on CD4 cells after COVID-19 (dated by TCRdb to 2022 to 2024). Looking at the study overall: Participants received two doses of either the BNT162b2 or the mRNA-1273 mRNA SARS-CoV-2 vaccine. SARS-CoV-2 spike-specific CD4+ TCR repertoires were compared before and after mRNA vaccination in COVID-19 convalescent patients and in infection-naive vaccine recipients. The full study included approximately nine COVID-19 convalescent patients and several SARS-CoV-2-naive healthy vaccine recipients. The Oncomine TCR Beta short-read assay on an Illumina iSeq 100 was used to sequence cultures from other donors in the study.

Broad study findings and their caveats: At late post-vaccination timepoints, both infection-induced and vaccine-induced clones showed marked clonal contraction, consistent with waning T cell responses. The study was limited by a small number of convalescent patients, and early post-infection timepoints were lacking. Among healthy vaccine recipients, nearly all vaccine-induced clones were SARS-CoV-2 mono-reactive, and only 1 of 255 was cross-reactive with common cold coronaviruses.

Recombination joined TRBV7-2 with TRBJ2-7; the D gene is tentatively TRBD1 or TRBD2, each matching 5 bases. The source material was CD4+ T cells from PBMCs cultured with HCoV-229E spike peptides, sampled before COVID-19 vaccination. The sample's cell subset or site, from its label and the paper: HCoV-229E spike overlapping peptide pool stimulation. This clonotype was obtained from a human donor who received a COVID-19 vaccine. CDR3 loop: CASKPSGPVYEQYF. The nucleotide sequence is given as TGTGCCAGCAAACCCTCGGGGCCCGTCTACGAGCAGTACTTC.